The 28 T cell receptor beta chains given below trace back to one sample, sequenced in a study of immune evolution from preneoplasia to lung adenocarcinoma. Sequencing used immunoSEQ multiplex PCR; TCRdb keeps in-frame clones, though not all of them. The profile shows around 9,100 clones, 75% to 90% of them singletons. The sequencing input was FFPE lung adenocarcinoma in situ tissue. The receptors here all came from a person between 70 and 80 years old with lung adenocarcinoma.

This clone was counted once. V gene TRBV9 combines with J gene TRBJ1-1, with D possibly matching TRBD1 (5 bases). CDR3 length equals 15 residues. Germline V gene sequence: CDR1 SGDLS, CDR2 YYNGEE. Trimming removed 4 bases at V and 0 bases at J, with 13 bases between. CDR3 in amino acids: CASSPSGGLNTEAFF. The DNA of the CDR3 is TGTGCCAGCAGCCCAAGCGGGGGATTGAACACTGAAGCTTTCTTT.

This clone has more than one count but fewer than ten. The CDR3 reads CAGTTGPQREKLFF. The CDR3 DNA reads TGTGCGGGAACCACCGGGCCGCAACGGGAAAAACTGTTTTTT. V and J are TRBV30 and TRBJ1-4; D gene unclear. The CDR3 totals 14 residues. The germline CDR1 and CDR2 sequences are GTSNPN and SVGIG (reference sequence).

This sequence joins TRBV28 and TRBJ2-5, with D possibly matching TRBD1 (6 bases). The CDR3 has 15 amino acids. CDR1 and CDR2 from the germline V gene are MDHEN and SYDVKM. Trimming left V 5 bases short and J 1 base short, with 14 bases between. The CDR3 DNA follows: TGTGCCAGCAGTACTATAACAGGGAGCCAAGAGACCCAGTACTTC. Protein sequence: CASSTITGSQETQYF. Full variable domain (outside the CDR3, taken from reference TRBV28 and TRBJ2-5): DVKVTQSSRYLVKRTGEKVFLECVQDMDHENMFWYRQDPGLGLRLIYFSYDVKMKEKGDIPEGYSVSREKKERFSLILESASTNQTSMYLCASSTITGSQETQYFGPGTRLLVL.

The chain employs TRBV28 and TRBJ1-1, with TRBD1 matching over 11 bases. Germline CDR1 MDHEN, CDR2 SYDVKM. The length of the CDR3 is 15 residues. The trim removed 5 bases at V and 10 bases at J, leaving 12 bases unmatched. The DNA for the CDR3 is TGTGCCAGCAGTACCGGCGGACAGGGGGCTTTAGGAGCTTTCTTT. The encoded protein is CASSTGGQGALGAFF.

This clone was recorded a few times. The rearrangement links TRBV7-6 to TRBJ2-5; D is unresolved. The germline CDR1 and CDR2 sequences are SGHVS and FNYEAQ. V lost 2 bases and J 1 base, leaving 5 bases between the germline ends. CDR3 length equals 13 residues. CDR3 sequence: CASSLPPQETQYF. The CDR3 nucleotides read TGTGCCAGCAGCTTACCTCCCCAAGAGACCCAGTACTTC.

V and J are TRBV28 and TRBJ2-3; TRBD1 matches at 10 bases. This CDR3 is built from 17 residues. The V segment lost 5 bases and the J segment 1 base; nucleotides outside the gene matches: 9. From germline, CDR1 is MDHEN and CDR2 SYDVKM. As DNA, the CDR3 is TGTGCCAGCAGTCCCCCGACAGGGGGCGCCGGCACAGATACGCAGTATTTT. This sequence encodes CASSPPTGGAGTDTQYF.

J is TRBJ1-2 and V is TRBV27; D remains ambiguous. Trimming pared 2 bases from V and 4 bases from J, leaving 11 bases between. CDR1 is MNHEY, CDR2 SMNVEV, per germline (reference sequence). The length of the CDR3 is 14 residues. CDR3 sequence (DNA): TGTGCCAGCAGTTTAAGCTCAGTGGGCTATGGCTACACCTTC. This encodes CASSLSSVGYGYTF.

This clone was seen a single time. This chain uses TRBV13 with TRBJ2-7; D unresolved. V was shortened by 2 bases and J by 3 bases, with 2 bases between the two germline ends. The CDR3 has 11 amino acids. Looked up from germline, CDR1 is PRHDT and CDR2 is FYEKMQ (reference sequence). CDR3 sequence: CASSLFYEQYF. CDR3 sequence (DNA): TGTGCCAGCAGCTTATTCTACGAGCAGTACTTC.

The chain employs TRBV6-6 and TRBJ2-3; TRBD1 or TRBD2 may be the D gene (6 bases each). V lost 7 bases, J lost 1 base, and 12 bases lay in between. From germline, CDR1 is MNHNY and CDR2 SVGAGI (reference sequence). The CDR3 totals 14 residues. Written as DNA, the CDR3 is TGTGCCAGCACCCCGAGGGGGGGCACAGATACGCAGTATTTT. Its translation: CASTPRGGTDTQYF.

This clone has only a few counts. The rearrangement joins TRBV2 to TRBJ2-5; unclear D gene. Germline-derived CDR1 and CDR2 are SNHLY and FYNNEI. V was pared by 3 bases and J by 8 bases, with 19 bases between. The CDR3 covers 15 residues. The CDR3 sequence is CASSDLTGLKATQYF. Written as DNA, the CDR3 is TGTGCCAGCAGTGATCTGACTGGCTTAAAAGCCACCCAGTACTTC.

This clone was seen only once. The chain uses TRBV7-3 and TRBJ1-1; maybe TRBD1 (5 bases). V gave up 0 bases and J gave up 8 bases, with 13 bases separating them. This CDR3 region has 14 residues. Germline V lookup: CDR1 SGHTA, CDR2 FQGTGA. CDR3 sequence reads: CASSLTDKPGEAFF. CDR3 nucleotide sequence: TGTGCCAGCAGCTTAACGGACAAGCCTGGGGAAGCTTTCTTT.

The V and J genes are TRBV5-8 and TRBJ1-2; 10 bases agree with TRBD1. CDR3 length: 16 residues. Trimming removed 0 bases from V and 0 bases from J; junction bases left unmatched: 2. Germline V gene lookup returns CDR1 SGHTS and CDR2 YDEGEE. The CDR3 DNA is TGTGCCAGCAGCTTGGTCGGGACAGGGGCTAACTATGGCTACACCTTC. Amino acid sequence: CASSLVGTGANYGYTF.

CDR3 sequence: CASSEEQRGKLFF. The CDR3 DNA reads TGCGCCAGCAGTGAGGAGCAGAGGGGAAAACTGTTTTTT. The chain joins TRBV10-1 to TRBJ1-4, with D possibly matching TRBD1 (5 bases). The germline V gene has CDR1 WNHNN and CDR2 SYGVQD (reference sequence). Trimming took 2 bases from V and 10 from J, leaving 11 bases between them. CDR3 length: 13 amino acids.

The chain carries TRBV18 and TRBJ2-7; 12 nucleotides agree with TRBD2. Germline assignment: CDR1 KGHSH and CDR2 LQKENI. The CDR3 extends over 16 amino acids. J was trimmed by 2 bases and V by 6 bases; bases with no gene match: 8. The CDR3 DNA reads TGTGCCAGCTCGCCCCCCCTAGCGGGAGGGGCCTACGAGCAGTACTTC. Protein: CASSPPLAGGAYEQYF.

On this clone itself: An end of the junction differs from the germline gene, which may be a read error. The chain combines TRBV6-5 with TRBJ2-7; D may be TRBD2 (7 bases). The germline gives CDR1 MNHEY, CDR2 SVGAGI. The CDR3 spans 15 residues. The CDR3 sequence is CVSSYGGGSSYEQYF. The CDR3 nucleotides are TGTGTCAGCAGTTACGGGGGCGGGAGCTCCTACGAGCAGTACTTC.

The chain carries TRBV30 and TRBJ2-3, with a weak D call TRBD2 (6 bases). Germline values: CDR1 GTSNPN, CDR2 SVGIG (reference sequence). The CDR3 contains 18 residues. The V and J ends lost 0 bases and 2 bases respectively, with 21 bases between them. This CDR3 is CAWSVRGYGRPDTDTQYF. As DNA, the CDR3 is TGTGCCTGGAGTGTACGAGGGTACGGGAGACCCGACACAGATACGCAGTATTTT. Filled out from reference TRBV30 and TRBJ2-3, the complete variable domain reads SQTIHQWPATLVQPVGSPLSLECTVEGTSNPNLYWYRQAAGRGLQLLFYSVGIGQISSEVPQNLSASRPQDRQFILSSKKLLLSDSGFYLCAWSVRGYGRPDTDTQYFGPGTRLTVL.

V is TRBV11-3 and J is TRBJ1-3, with 7 bases matching TRBD1. The junction had 3 bases not matched to a gene; V was cut back by 2 bases and J by 2 bases. CDR1 SGHNT and CDR2 YENEEA come from the germline V gene. The CDR3 loop spans 15 amino acids. CDR3 bases: TGTGCCAGCAGCTTACCACAGGGGCCTGGAAACACCATATATTTT. Translating it yields CASSLPQGPGNTIYF.

This CDR3 is CASKIGDTQYF. The CDR3 DNA is TGTGCCAGCAAAATTGGAGATACGCAGTATTTT. The rearrangement links TRBV2 to TRBJ2-3; D call uncertain. Germline V gene sequence: CDR1 SNHLY, CDR2 FYNNEI. V was trimmed by 7 bases and J by 5 bases, leaving 7 bases between them. There are 11 residues in the CDR3.

The chain links TRBV28 to TRBJ2-7; tentative D call: TRBD1 (6 bases). CDR1 is MDHEN, CDR2 SYDVKM, per germline. Trimming left V 6 bases short and J 5 bases short, with 17 bases between. This CDR3 has 14 amino acids. For the CDR3, the DNA is TGTGCCAGCAGGGAGGACAGTCCCGCCGACGAGCAGTACTTC. Its translation: CASREDSPADEQYF.

This chain connects TRBV5-1 to TRBJ2-7; D unresolved. Trimming pared 4 bases from V and 4 bases from J, leaving 12 bases between. The CDR3 totals 13 residues. CDR1 is SGHRS, CDR2 YFSETQ, per germline. The CDR3 region is CASSTLLGYEQYF. The CDR3 nucleotides are TGCGCCAGCAGCACATTGCTCGGGTACGAGCAGTACTTC.

The chain has TRBV15 and TRBJ2-5; 8 positions match TRBD2. The germline CDR1 and CDR2 sequences are LNHNV and YYDKDF (reference sequence). With V trimmed by 0 bases and J by 5 bases, 2 bases remained unmatched. CDR3 size: 14 residues. In nucleotides, the CDR3 is TGTGCCACCAGCAGAGACTCGGGGGGGGAGACCCAGTACTTC. Amino acid sequence: CATSRDSGGETQYF.

The rearrangement links TRBV28 to TRBJ1-2; 10 bases match TRBD1. Germline V gene lookup returns CDR1 MDHEN and CDR2 SYDVKM. With 6 bases clipped from V and 4 bases from J, the junction kept 11 bases outside the gene matches. The CDR3 length is 16 residues. Here the CDR3 DNA reads TGTGCCAGCAGACAGCCGGGACAGGGGATATTCTATGGCTACACCTTC. Translation: CASRQPGQGIFYGYTF.

This sequence joins TRBV5-5 and TRBJ1-2, with D maybe TRBD1 (5 bases). The CDR3 totals 15 residues. V was cut by 0 bases and J by 1 base, with 10 bases left in between. Germline values: CDR1 SGHKS, CDR2 YYEKEE (reference sequence). The CDR3 DNA sequence: TGTGCCAGCAGCTTGGTACAGGCGTTTAACTATGGCTACACCTTC. It codes for CASSLVQAFNYGYTF.

The chain is built from TRBV19 and TRBJ1-2; D is uncertain. Germline V lookup: CDR1 LNHDA, CDR2 SQIVND (reference sequence). Trimming took off 3 bases at V and 4 bases at J, with 9 bases between the two ends. This CDR3 region has 13 residues. The CDR3 spells CASSIEAGYGYTF. CDR3 sequence (DNA): TGTGCCAGTAGTATTGAGGCAGGCTATGGCTACACCTTC.

The chain uses TRBV6-5 and TRBJ1-5; 11 bases match TRBD1. From germline, CDR1 is MNHEY and CDR2 SVGAGI. After removal of 6 bases from V and 4 bases from J, the junction contained 5 bases not matched to a gene. The CDR3 is 15 amino acids. CDR3 region: CASSIGTGGNQPQHF. CDR3 coding DNA: TGTGCCAGCAGCATTGGGACAGGGGGTAATCAGCCCCAGCATTTT.

This chain links TRBV2 with TRBJ1-1; 7 bases are shared with TRBD1. CDR3 length: 15 amino acids. Germline trimming cut 6 bases from V and 4 bases from J; bases unmatched to any gene: 11. CDR1 SNHLY and CDR2 FYNNEI come from the germline V gene. In DNA form, the CDR3 reads TGTGCCAGCAGGATCTCAGGGGGGGCGGGCACTGAAGCTTTCTTT. It specifies CASRISGGAGTEAFF.

The genes are TRBV30 and TRBJ1-4; D not resolved. The CDR3 length is 13 residues. The germline gives CDR1 GTSNPN, CDR2 SVGIG (reference sequence). Trimming took 0 bases from V and 10 from J, leaving 12 bases between them. DNA of the CDR3: TGTGCCTGGAGTGTACTCGTAGGTGGAAAACTGTTTTTT. This gives the protein CAWSVLVGGKLFF.

This clone was picked up one time. The chain has TRBV5-1 and TRBJ2-3; D unresolved. The germline V gene has CDR1 SGHRS and CDR2 YFSETQ. Trimming shortened V by 5 bases and J by 4 bases, and 17 bases separated the two germline ends. This CDR3 is 15 amino acids long. The DNA of the CDR3 is TGCGCCAGCAGGATAACGGCGCTTTCCTCAGATACGCAGTATTTT. The encoded protein is CASRITALSSDTQYF.